This T cell receptor (beta chain) was sequenced in a study of HIV-infected patients and healthy controls. Study details: No general T-cell lymphocytopenia was present, and per-chain CDR3 totals resembled those of controls.

Study findings and constraints: In healthy controls, MAIT alpha CDR3s were common; in HIV+ repertoires, severely depleted.

Antiretroviral therapy had run roughly three months, about 14 weeks, before follow-up blood collection. No cell fractionation was done, so the repertoire covers all unsorted peripheral blood T cells. cDNA was made from 500 ng RNA using alpha and beta constant primers. Separate chain-specific third strand synthesis with multiplexing indices produced the alpha and beta libraries. One primer pair amplified all rearrangements per chain; each cDNA got molecular barcodes. One entry per CDR3 protein, called by TCRdb with MiXCR from the 5' RACE reads. The sample has several thousand distinct CDR3 sequences, roughly 8.7% seen once. The germline V and J ends were trimmed by 4 bases and 2 bases, with 12 bases remaining between them. This CDR3 is 14 amino acids long. The germline CDR1 and CDR2 sequences are SGHRS and YFSETQ. At least ten counts were recorded for this clonotype. Its antigen is unknown.

The clonotype originates from an adult with HIV infection. The chain carries TRBV5-1 and TRBJ1-2; D is undetermined. The material was blood, obtained during antiretroviral therapy. This CDR3 reads CASSIQNPNYGYTF. For the CDR3, the DNA is TGCGCCAGCAGCATACAGAATCCGAACTATGGCTACACCTTC.